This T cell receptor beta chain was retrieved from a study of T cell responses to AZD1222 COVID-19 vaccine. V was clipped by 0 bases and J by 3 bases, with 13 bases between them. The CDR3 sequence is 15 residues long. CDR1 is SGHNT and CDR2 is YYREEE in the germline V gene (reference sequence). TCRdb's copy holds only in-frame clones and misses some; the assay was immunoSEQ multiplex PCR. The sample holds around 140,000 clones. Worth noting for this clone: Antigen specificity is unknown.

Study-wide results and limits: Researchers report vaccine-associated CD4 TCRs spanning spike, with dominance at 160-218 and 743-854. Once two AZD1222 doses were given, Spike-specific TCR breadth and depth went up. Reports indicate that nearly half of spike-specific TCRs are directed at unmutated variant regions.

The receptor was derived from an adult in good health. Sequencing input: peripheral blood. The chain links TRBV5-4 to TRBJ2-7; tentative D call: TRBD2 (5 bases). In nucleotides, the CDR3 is TGTGCCAGCAGCTTGGATCCGGGGAACAGCTACGAGCAGTACTTC. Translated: CASSLDPGNSYEQYF.